Listed below are T cell receptor beta chains from one sample, sequenced in a study of technical replicates of blood from several donors. Generated by immunoSEQ multiplex PCR, the TCRdb table keeps only in-frame clones and is missing some. The sample carries roughly 66,000 clones, roughly 86% recorded once. Sequencing input: PBMCs. The receptors were gathered from a human donor in good health. Some clones in this sample may be carry-over from other donors' samples. The conserved cysteine and the conserved F or W are not part of the CDR3 here. Only some rows state a clone size, as once, few, many or a class for expanded clones.

clone_size v_call cdr3_aa
- TRBV21-1 ASSKCDSDPYEQY
- TRBV25-1 ASTGGTNQPQH
- TRBV11-2 ASRPGDGTYEQY
- TRBV2 ATGQGVWEQY
few TRBV6-1 ASTLGQTYNSPLH
- TRBV29-1 SVLGRGRDYGYT
- TRBV7-3 ASSLAASQVEQF
- TRBV7-3 ASSFYGEAF
- TRBV6-1 ASSARQDTQY
- TRBV18 ASSAANYGYT
few TRBV6-5 ASSLSSGGSYEQY
few TRBV15 ATSRVQGFTDTQY
- TRBV28 ASSSGGGTDTQY
- TRBV5-4 ASSGTGALFGNTEAF
few TRBV9 ASSSSTGATNEKLF
- TRBV18 ASSLQGINSNQPQH
- TRBV15 ATSRGQPNSPLH
- TRBV4-3 ASSPDRGSYGYT
- TRBV27 ASSRERRGPTDEQF
- TRBV4-1 ASSQGGAGTSGSPTQY
- TRBV6-6 ASRTPGQISGNTIY
- TRBV19 ASSRNSGGRTDTQY
- TRBV2 ASSEMLRLASTDTQY
- TRBV4-3 ASSQSPTHEQY
- TRBV11-2 ASSFRGSPTDTQY
- TRBV19 ASSGQTPYEQY
- TRBV21-1 ASSSIRDTDGNTIY
- TRBV13 ASSLGRGTYEQY
- TRBV11-2 ASSHGLAGAGRRTDTQY
- TRBV11-1 ASSLDRATEAF
- TRBV5-1 ASSSAGGPSGEQF
- TRBV5-6 ASSLGLGRDTQY
- TRBV12-5 ATAPGTGANEKLF
- TRBV4-1 ASSATSGGAYEQF
- TRBV6-1 ASSEGRIYEQY
- TRBV4-1 ASSSQPSRDSFPGEQY
- TRBV5-1 ASSSQGSTGELF
- TRBV18 ASSPPGAHNQPQH
- TRBV5-8 ASSSGLSYEQY
- TRBV7-3 ASSPRTSGGHNEQF
- TRBV5-1 ASTGGGQETQY
- TRBV4-2 ASSQHRGSGNTIY
- TRBV19 ASSWIAATGELF
- TRBV29-1 SVDGITDTQY
- TRBV27 ASSLGTGANEKLF
- TRBV11-3 ASSPGVLGSSYEQY
once TRBV30 AWSVGGDQGTQY
- TRBV11-2 ASSLGQATGELF